Sequencing of this TCR beta chain was carried out in a study of blood T cell repertoires in COVID-19. Across the whole study: Samples representing acute and convalescent COVID-19 were sourced from the United States, Italy and Spain.

Germline CDR1 is WNHNN and CDR2 is SYGVQD (reference sequence). Trimming took 4 bases from V and 5 from J; bases not matched to a gene: 9. The CDR3 is 16 residues long. Per the original data handling: Amplification of reference gene primers was used by the study to estimate nucleated cell counts. Only in-frame clones appear in the TCRdb table, and some are missing; sequencing was by immunoSEQ multiplex PCR. For V, J and clone size, that table is used; D and trimming come from the DNA. The data hold 180,000 or so clones, with around 85% observed a single time. This clone was seen once. Source material: peripheral blood. The V and J genes are TRBV10-1 and TRBJ2-2; TRBD1 aligns across 8 bases. This clonotype originated in a man in his fifties who had recovered from COVID-19. CDR3 residues: CASSAGQGARTGELFF. The CDR3 nucleotides read TGCGCCAGCAGTGCCGGGCAGGGGGCCAGGACCGGGGAGCTGTTTTTT.